This TCR beta chain was retrieved from a study of vaccination and CD4 T cells after COVID-19. As regards this clonotype: As yet, its antigen is unknown.

Sequenced with the Oncomine TCR Beta short-read assay was DNA taken from cultured CD4+ T cells. TCRdb reanalysed the PCR reads using MiXCR and keeps one entry per CDR3 protein. Here the sample spans under 20,000 distinct CDR3 sequences, 42% being singletons. Stated treatment: roughly 11-day PBMC culture with coronavirus spike peptide pools or control peptides (ViraFEST assay). The CDR3 is 17 amino acids. Trimming removed 6 bases from V and 0 bases from J; junction bases left unmatched: 12. V is TRBV12-3 or TRBV12-4 and J is TRBJ2-3; 7 nucleotides align to TRBD2. The TCR originated in a human donor who received a COVID-19 vaccine. This specimen was CD4+ T cells from blood, cultured in vitro, taken before SARS-CoV-2 vaccination. The CDR3 DNA reads as TGTGCCAGCAGCCGGACCTCAGCGGGGCTCAGCACAGATACGCAGTATTTT. This gives the protein CASSRTSAGLSTDTQYF.